The 27 T cell receptor beta chains below come from one sample, sequenced in a study of cytotoxic CD8 clonotypes in ibrutinib-treated CLL. Clones were sequenced by immunoSEQ multiplex PCR, and TCRdb holds only the in-frame ones, with some missing. The sample contains 45,000 to 60,000 clones, 56% of which appear only once. The specimen was PBMCs, collected after 24 months of ibrutinib treatment. The receptors were gathered from a human donor with chronic lymphocytic leukemia.

This clone was counted only a few times. This rearrangement joins TRBV7-9 to TRBJ1-2; 8 bases align to TRBD1. Germline CDR1 reads SEHNR; CDR2 reads FQNEAQ (reference sequence). V lost 5 bases and J lost 4; bases outside the gene matches: 9. This CDR3 has 15 amino acids. The CDR3 nucleotides are TGTGCCAGCAGCACTCAGGGGGCGCGGTCCTATGGCTACACCTTC. It is translated as CASSTQGARSYGYTF.

The genes are TRBV6-1 and TRBJ2-1; tentative D call: TRBD1 (5 bases). The V gene lost 2 bases and the J gene lost 4 bases, with 12 bases spanning the gap. Looked up from germline, CDR1 is MNHNS and CDR2 is SASEGT. The CDR3 extends over 15 amino acids. CDR3 coding DNA: TGTGCCAGCAGTGAAAGGGGTACCCTATACAATGAGCAGTTCTTC. It encodes CASSERGTLYNEQFF.

In this sample, this clone turned up a few times. This chain's CDR3 is CASRHIANEKLFF. For the CDR3, the DNA is TGTGCCTCAAGACATATTGCGAATGAAAAACTGTTTTTT. The chain employs TRBV30 and TRBJ1-4; D ambiguous. The germline V gene encodes CDR1 GTSNPN and CDR2 SVGIG (reference sequence). The V and J ends lost 7 bases and 5 bases respectively, with 14 bases between them. The CDR3 extends over 13 amino acids.

This CDR3 reads CASSRNGEAFF. CDR3 DNA sequence: TGTGCCAGCAGCCGGAACGGTGAAGCTTTCTTT. The rearrangement uses TRBV7-9 and TRBJ1-1; D uncertain. Looked up from germline, CDR1 is SEHNR and CDR2 is FQNEAQ (reference sequence). This CDR3 has 11 residues. V lost 5 bases and J lost 7, with 8 bases in between.

The chain links TRBV27 to TRBJ2-7; D may be TRBD1 (6 bases). In germline, CDR1 is MNHEY, CDR2 SMNVEV (reference sequence). Between the trimmed V and J ends, which lost 6 bases and 5 bases, there was a span of 23 bases. This CDR3 is 16 amino acids long. CDR3 region: CASRARTALRGNEQYF. The CDR3 region has the DNA TGTGCCAGCAGAGCTCGGACAGCGCTAAGGGGGAACGAGCAGTACTTC.

This clone was seen only a few times. The V and J genes are TRBV28 and TRBJ2-5; D gene unclear. The CDR3 has 12 residues. The germline V gene has CDR1 MDHEN and CDR2 SYDVKM. The V and J ends lost 7 bases and 5 bases respectively, with 11 bases between them. This chain's CDR3 is CASKGAAETQYF. CDR3 nucleotides: TGTGCCAGCAAAGGAGCAGCCGAGACCCAGTACTTC.

The CDR3: CASSLDGTGRINYGYTF. CDR3 DNA sequence: TGCGCCAGCAGCTTAGACGGGACAGGGAGAATTAACTATGGCTACACCTTC. The chain has TRBV5-1 and TRBJ1-2; 9 nucleotides line up with TRBD1. Germline V gene data show CDR1 as SGHRS and CDR2 as YFSETQ. The CDR3 sequence is 17 residues long. The V and J ends lost 2 bases and 1 base, in that order; junction bases with no gene match: 9.

The genes are TRBV7-9 and TRBJ2-7, with D possibly called TRBD1 or TRBD2 (6 bases each). V lost 2 bases to trimming and J lost 3 bases, with 14 bases between them. CDR1 and CDR2 (germline): SEHNR, FQNEAQ (reference sequence). This CDR3 region has 15 residues. CDR3 in amino acids: CASSLLGGQGYEQYF. The CDR3 DNA reads as TGTGCCAGCAGCTTACTTGGGGGGCAAGGCTACGAGCAGTACTTC.

This clone was picked up a small number of times. The V and J genes are TRBV29-1 and TRBJ2-5; D is unresolved. Trimming shortened V by 5 bases and J by 1 base, and 8 bases separated the two germline ends. This CDR3 has 12 amino acids. Per the germline V gene, CDR1 is SQVTM and CDR2 is ANQGSEA. The CDR3 here is CSVRRIQETQYF. The CDR3 bases are TGCAGCGTTAGACGGATCCAAGAGACCCAGTACTTC.

This chain links TRBV5-1 with TRBJ2-1; 8 nucleotides align to TRBD2. The length of the CDR3 is 15 residues. Germline V gene lookup returns CDR1 SGHRS and CDR2 YFSETQ. V lost 4 bases to trimming and J lost 4 bases; unmatched junction nucleotides: 7. The CDR3 spells CASSPPSGSYNEQFF. The CDR3 nucleotides read TGCGCCAGCAGCCCACCTAGCGGGTCTTACAATGAGCAGTTCTTC.

The table lists this clone with a few counts. The V call is TRBV18, the J call TRBJ1-4; 7 bases line up with TRBD1. Germline V gene lookup returns CDR1 KGHSH and CDR2 LQKENI. J gave up 8 bases and V 1 base, and 10 bases lay outside the gene matches. The CDR3 is made up of 16 amino acids. The CDR3 protein is CASSPRQGGAGEKLFF. Here the CDR3 DNA reads TGTGCCAGCTCACCACGACAGGGCGGGGCTGGGGAAAAACTGTTTTTT. The variable domain in full, completed from reference TRBV18 and TRBJ1-4, reads NAGVMQNPRHLVRRRGQEARLRCSPMKGHSHVYWYRQLPEEGLKFMVYLQKENIIDESGMPKERFSAEFPKEGPSILRIQQVVRGDSAAYFCASSPRQGGAGEKLFFGSGTQLSVL.

The V gene is TRBV19, the J gene TRBJ1-2; 9 bases fit TRBD1. V dropped 7 bases and J dropped 5; count of bases not matched to a gene: 17. The CDR3 is 17 amino acids. Germline lookup yields CDR1 LNHDA and CDR2 SQIVND (reference sequence). In DNA, the CDR3 is TGTGCCAGTACTCATTGGGGGGACAGGGTGCTCCGGTATGGCTACACCTTC. This sequence encodes CASTHWGDRVLRYGYTF.

The gene calls are TRBV12-5 and TRBJ2-1; D remains unclear. This CDR3 has 14 amino acids. In germline, CDR1 is LGHNT, CDR2 FRNRAP. Trimming pared 6 bases from V and 1 base from J, leaving 10 bases between. CDR3 protein: CASGMTPSYNEQFF. As DNA, the CDR3 is TGTGCTAGTGGAATGACCCCGTCCTACAATGAGCAGTTCTTC.

This clone has a handful of counts. This sequence joins TRBV28 and TRBJ1-1; D remains unclear. The CDR3 loop spans 13 amino acids. Trimming removed 6 bases at V and 1 base at J, with 9 bases between. CDR1 is MDHEN, CDR2 SYDVKM, per germline. For the CDR3, the DNA is TGTGCCAGCAGCCCGGCATGGAACACTGAAGCTTTCTTT. This sequence encodes CASSPAWNTEAFF.

This clone was seen at least ten times. This chain links TRBV19 with TRBJ2-1; D remains unclear. The CDR3 extends over 11 amino acids. The germline CDR1 and CDR2 sequences are LNHDA and SQIVND (reference sequence). Deletions cut 7 bases from V and 8 bases from J, with 9 bases between. CDR3 loop: CASTHGYEQFF. CDR3 DNA: TGTGCCAGTACTCACGGGTATGAGCAGTTCTTC. Variable domain in full (rest from reference TRBV19 and TRBJ2-1): DGGITQSPKYLFRKEGQNVTLSCEQNLNHDAMYWYRQDPGQGLRLIYYSQIVNDFQKGDIAEGYSVSREKKESFPLTVTSAQKNPTAFYLCASTHGYEQFFGPGTRLTVL.

V and J are TRBV5-1 and TRBJ1-1; 7 nucleotides align to TRBD1. The CDR3 is 13 amino acids. The V and J ends lost 1 base and 5 bases, in that order; junction bases with no gene match: 2. Looked up from germline, CDR1 is SGHRS and CDR2 is YFSETQ. The DNA for the CDR3 is TGCGCCAGCAGCTTGTTGACAGGGACTGAAGCTTTCTTT. Translated, it gives CASSLLTGTEAFF.

This chain connects TRBV5-1 to TRBJ2-7, with D perhaps TRBD2 (6 bases). The CDR3 contains 14 residues. Germline CDR1 is SGHRS and CDR2 is YFSETQ. Trimming stripped 4 bases from V and 5 bases from J, with 16 bases between. The CDR3 DNA is TGCGCCAGCAGCCCAGGTGGCGGCGGGAACGAGCAGTACGTC. Translation gives CASSPGGGGNEQYV.

This clone was counted at least ten times. This rearrangement joins TRBV6-1 to TRBJ1-2, with 7 bases fitting TRBD1. With V trimmed by 5 bases and J by 7 bases, 7 bases remained unmatched. The CDR3 loop spans 13 amino acids. CDR1 and CDR2 from the germline V gene are MNHNS and SASEGT. The CDR3 DNA reads as TGTGCCAGCAGTTATACAGGGGATCGTGGCTACACCTTC. Translation: CASSYTGDRGYTF.

The chain employs TRBV5-1 and TRBJ1-2, with TRBD1 matching 8 bases. Germline V gene sequence: CDR1 SGHRS, CDR2 YFSETQ. The CDR3 runs to 16 residues. V was clipped by 2 bases and J by 2 bases; unmatched bases: 8. In DNA, the CDR3 is TGCGCCAGCAGCTTATCCCTGGGACAGGCCAACTATGGCTACACCTTC. Translated, it gives CASSLSLGQANYGYTF.

This chain joins TRBV7-2 and TRBJ2-3; 8 nucleotides line up with TRBD2. From germline, CDR1 is SGHTA and CDR2 FQGNSA. Trimming at V came to 5 bases and at J to 4 bases, leaving 8 bases not matched to a gene. CDR3 length: 15 residues. The CDR3 spells CASSHGLALPDTQYF. The CDR3 nucleotides read TGTGCCAGCAGCCACGGACTAGCCCTACCAGATACGCAGTATTTT.

This chain links TRBV18 with TRBJ1-5, with 7 bases that match TRBD1. Unmatched junction bases numbered 12, after V lost 6 bases and J lost 1 base. This CDR3 is 17 amino acids long. CDR1 and CDR2 (germline): KGHSH, LQKENI. CDR3 amino acids: CASSLTGTFGSNQPQHF. The DNA for the CDR3 is TGTGCCAGCTCGTTGACAGGGACTTTCGGAAGCAATCAGCCCCAGCATTTT. The full variable domain, rest sourced from reference TRBV18 and TRBJ1-5, is NAGVMQNPRHLVRRRGQEARLRCSPMKGHSHVYWYRQLPEEGLKFMVYLQKENIIDESGMPKERFSAEFPKEGPSILRIQQVVRGDSAAYFCASSLTGTFGSNQPQHFGDGTRLSIL.

This clone is labeled medium-sized. The gene calls are TRBV7-2 and TRBJ1-3, with D uncertain. The germline V gene encodes CDR1 SGHTA and CDR2 FQGNSA. V lost 6 bases to trimming and J lost 1 base, with 13 bases between them. The CDR3 consists of 15 residues. In DNA, the CDR3 is TGTGCCAGCAGTCAAATACCTGGATCTGGAAACACCATATATTTT. Protein: CASSQIPGSGNTIYF.

The chain joins TRBV28 to TRBJ2-1; TRBD2 aligns across 11 bases. Germline-derived CDR1 and CDR2 are MDHEN and SYDVKM. The CDR3 totals 18 residues. The V and J ends lost 1 base and 8 bases, in that order; junction bases with no gene match: 13. DNA of the CDR3: TGTGCCAGCAGTTTATCGCGACTAGCGGGACGGAGTGAGGATGAGCAGTTCTTC. Encoded protein: CASSLSRLAGRSEDEQFF.

In DNA, the CDR3 is TGTGCCAGCAGTTTCGGGTTCGGGACAGGGGGCATGAGCTACACCTTC. It specifies CASSFGFGTGGMSYTF. This rearrangement joins TRBV27 to TRBJ1-2, with 12 positions matching TRBD1. CDR1 and CDR2 from the germline V gene are MNHEY and SMNVEV (reference sequence). This CDR3 has 16 amino acids. The junction had 11 bases not matched to a gene; V was cut back by 3 bases and J by 9 bases.

The gene calls are TRBV28 and TRBJ2-5; D perhaps matches TRBD2 (6 bases). Trimming stripped 2 bases from V and 0 bases from J, with 13 bases between. CDR3 size: 16 residues. CDR1 and CDR2 (germline): MDHEN, SYDVKM. The CDR3 region has the DNA TGTGCCAGCAGTTTAGGAGGGGCAGGGAACCAAGAGACCCAGTACTTC. This gives the protein CASSLGGAGNQETQYF.

The chain links TRBV5-5 to TRBJ1-5, with 9 bases that match TRBD1. With 1 base clipped from V and 7 bases from J, the junction kept 6 bases outside the gene matches. CDR1 is SGHKS and CDR2 is YYEKEE in the germline V gene (reference sequence). The CDR3 runs to 15 residues. The CDR3 loop reads CASSLTGQGFQPQHF. In DNA form, the CDR3 reads TGTGCCAGCAGCTTGACTGGACAGGGGTTCCAGCCCCAGCATTTT.

This clone was seen once. This chain connects TRBV7-9 to TRBJ1-1; no definite D call. Trimming stripped 7 bases from V and 6 bases from J, with 18 bases between. The germline gives CDR1 SEHNR, CDR2 FQNEAQ (reference sequence). The CDR3 sequence is 14 residues long. CDR3 nucleotides: TGTGCCAGCATCCCAGCGAGAGCATCGGCTGAAGCTTTCTTT. As protein: CASIPARASAEAFF.